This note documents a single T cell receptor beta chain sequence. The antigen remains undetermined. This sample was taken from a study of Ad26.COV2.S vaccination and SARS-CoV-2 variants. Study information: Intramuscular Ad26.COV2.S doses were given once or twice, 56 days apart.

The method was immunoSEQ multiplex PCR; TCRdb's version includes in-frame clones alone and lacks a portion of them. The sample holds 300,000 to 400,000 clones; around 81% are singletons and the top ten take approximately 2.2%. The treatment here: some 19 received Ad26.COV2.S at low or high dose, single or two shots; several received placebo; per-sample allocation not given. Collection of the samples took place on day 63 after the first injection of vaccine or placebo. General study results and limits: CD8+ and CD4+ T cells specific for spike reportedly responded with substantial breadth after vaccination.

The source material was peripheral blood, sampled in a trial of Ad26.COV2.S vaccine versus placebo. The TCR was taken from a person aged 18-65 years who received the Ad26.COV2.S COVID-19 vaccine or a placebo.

The CDR3 DNA sequence: TGTGCCAGCAGCCCTCCGGGATCCGGGGAGCTGTTTTTT. Its translation is CASSPPGSGELFF. The genes are TRBV9 and TRBJ2-2; possible D gene TRBD2, 5 bases. Germline CDR1 SGDLS, CDR2 YYNGEE. V shed 4 bases and J shed 6 bases, with 10 bases lying between them. This CDR3 comprises 13 residues. Filled out from reference TRBV9 and TRBJ2-2, the complete variable domain reads DSGVTQTPKHLITATGQRVTLRCSPRSGDLSVYWYQQSLDQGLQFLIQYYNGEERAKGNILERFSAQQFPDLHSELNLSSLELGDSALYFCASSPPGSGELFFGEGSRLTVL.